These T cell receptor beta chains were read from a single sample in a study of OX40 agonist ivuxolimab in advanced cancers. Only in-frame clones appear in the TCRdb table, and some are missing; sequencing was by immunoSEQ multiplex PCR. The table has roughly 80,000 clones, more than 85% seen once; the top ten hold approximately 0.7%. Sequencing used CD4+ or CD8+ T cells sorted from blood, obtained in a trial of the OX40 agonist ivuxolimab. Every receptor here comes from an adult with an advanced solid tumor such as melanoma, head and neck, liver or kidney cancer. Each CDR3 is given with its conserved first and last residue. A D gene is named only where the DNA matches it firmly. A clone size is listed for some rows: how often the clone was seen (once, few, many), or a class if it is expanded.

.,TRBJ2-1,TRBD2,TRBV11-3,TGTGCCAGCAGCTTAGGTCCCGGGACTAGCGGGAGGAGCTCCTACAATGAGCAGTTCTTC,CASSLGPGTSGRSSYNEQFF
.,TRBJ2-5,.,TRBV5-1,TGCGCCAGCAGCTTGGACTGGGAAGAGACCCAGTACTTC,CASSLDWEETQYF
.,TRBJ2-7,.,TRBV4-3,TGCGCCAGCAGCCAAGAAACAGTTCCCTCCTACGAGCAGTACTTC,CASSQETVPSYEQYF
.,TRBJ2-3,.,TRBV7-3,TGTGCCAGCAGCGTCGGGTTAGGGACGCAGTATTTT,CASSVGLGTQYF
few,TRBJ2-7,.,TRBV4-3,TGCGCCAGCAGCCAAGCACCCGGGGGTGGGTACGAGCAGTACTTC,CASSQAPGGGYEQYF
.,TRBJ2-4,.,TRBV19,TGTGCCAGTAGTATGAGAAGGGTAGACATTCAGTACTTC,CASSMRRVDIQYF
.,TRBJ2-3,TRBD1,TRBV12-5,TGTGCTAGTGGAAAAGGGGACAGAGCCACAGATACGCAGTATTTT,CASGKGDRATDTQYF
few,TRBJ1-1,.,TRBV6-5,TGTGCCAGCATGGGAGGAACGAACACTGAAGCTTTCTTT,CASMGGTNTEAFF
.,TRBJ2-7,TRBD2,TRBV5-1,TGCGCCAGCAGCTTTAGCGGGATATACTCCTACGAGCAGTACTTC,CASSFSGIYSYEQYF
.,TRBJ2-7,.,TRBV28,TGTGCCAGCAGTCTCCCTTTGGGCGGGTCCTCCTACGAGCAGTACTTC,CASSLPLGGSSYEQYF
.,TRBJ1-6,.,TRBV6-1,TGTGCCAGCGTCCCAGGGCCAGGTTTTAATTCACCCCTCCACTTT,CASVPGPGFNSPLHF
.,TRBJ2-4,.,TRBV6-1,TGTGCCAGCAGTGAATCGACGTTAGCCAAAAACATTCAGTACTTC,CASSESTLAKNIQYF
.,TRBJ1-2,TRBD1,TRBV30,TGTGCCTGGAGTGGACAGGGGTTTGGCTACACCTTC,CAWSGQGFGYTF
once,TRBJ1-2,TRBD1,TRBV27,TGTGCCAGCAGGTCTTACAGGGGAGCCAACTATGGCTACACCTTC,CASRSYRGANYGYTF
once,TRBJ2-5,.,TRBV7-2,TGTGCCAGCAGCTCTCCGGGACCAACGGAGACCCAGTACTTC,CASSSPGPTETQYF
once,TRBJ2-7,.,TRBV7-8,TGTGCCAGCAGCTTAGGACTCCCGCCCTACGAGCAGTACTTC,CASSLGLPPYEQYF
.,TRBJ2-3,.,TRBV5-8,TGTGCCAGCAGCTGGCGACCCAGACTTAGCACAGATACGCAGTATTTT,CASSWRPRLSTDTQYF
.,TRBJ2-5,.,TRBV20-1,TGCAGTGCTTTACTGGGGCAGACCCAGTACTTC,CSALLGQTQYF
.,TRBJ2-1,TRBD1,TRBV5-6,TGTGCCAGCAGCGCCGACAGGGGCTACAATGAGCAGTTCTTC,CASSADRGYNEQFF
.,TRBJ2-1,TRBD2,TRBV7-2,TGTGCCAGCAGCTTGAGGACTAGCGGGGCCTACAATGAGCAGTTCTTC,CASSLRTSGAYNEQFF
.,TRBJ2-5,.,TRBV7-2,TGTGCCAGCAGCTTCGTACAGAACCTTCTCCAAGAGACCCAGTACTTC,CASSFVQNLLQETQYF
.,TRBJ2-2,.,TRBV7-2,TGTGCCAGCACGTTGGCCCCTGGGAGCGGGGAGCTGTTTTTT,CASTLAPGSGELFF
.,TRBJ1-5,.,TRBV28,TGTGCCAGCGAGACACCGGCAGGTCAGCCCCAGCATTTT,CASETPAGQPQHF
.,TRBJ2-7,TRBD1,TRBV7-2,TGTGCCAGCAGCCCTTGGACAGGGGGTGTCAGAATCGAGCAGTACTTC,CASSPWTGGVRIEQYF
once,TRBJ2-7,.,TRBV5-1,TGCGCCAGCAGCTTTGGGTCGACCCCCTACGAGCAGTACTTC,CASSFGSTPYEQYF
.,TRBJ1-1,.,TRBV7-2,TGTGCCAGCAGCTTAGGATGGAATGAAGCTTTCTTT,CASSLGWNEAFF
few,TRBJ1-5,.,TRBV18,TGTGCCAGCTCACCACGGCCCGATAGCAATCAGCCCCAGCATTTT,CASSPRPDSNQPQHF